Here is one T cell receptor (beta chain) with its context. What it binds is not known. The data derive from a study of OX40 agonist ivuxolimab in advanced cancers. On the study more broadly: Prior anti-PD-1, anti-PD-L1 or anti-CTLA-4 therapy did not bar entry, and about 38% had some. Overall study findings and caveats: A proportion of nonresponders additionally exhibited low normalized T-cell clonal expansion. At 0.1 to 3.0 mg/kg, clonal expansion of CD4+ and CD8+ blood T cells had occurred by week 6.

The method was immunoSEQ multiplex PCR; TCRdb's version includes in-frame clones alone and lacks a portion of them. The sample shows 70,000 or so clones, around 84% of them seen only once. This CDR3 contains 15 residues. Germline CDR1 is SGHTA and CDR2 is FQGTGA. V gave up 2 bases and J gave up 9 bases; unmatched junction bases: 8. Sample: CD4+ or CD8+ T cells sorted from blood, taken in a trial of the OX40 agonist ivuxolimab. The chain joins TRBV7-3 to TRBJ2-1; 9 bases are shared with TRBD1. The TCR originated in an adult with an advanced solid tumor such as melanoma, head and neck, liver or kidney cancer. As DNA, the CDR3 is TGTGCCAGCAGCTTAGCCATACAGGGGGCTGGTGAGCAGTTCTTC. Translated, it gives CASSLAIQGAGEQFF.